Listed below are T cell receptor beta chains from one sample, sequenced in a study of T cell responses to AZD1222 COVID-19 vaccine. Data came from immunoSEQ multiplex PCR; TCRdb stores just in-frame clones and leaves some out. Of under 150,000 clones in the sample, approximately 87% were seen once. The material was peripheral blood, obtained 28 days after the second AZD1222 dose. The receptors stem from an adult who received the AZD1222 COVID-19 vaccine. CDR3s include the opening cysteine and the closing phenylalanine or tryptophan. The D gene is left open where the match is weak. Some rows mark clone size as missing; the rest say once, few, many or name a class of expanded clone.

clone size	V gene	J gene	D gene	CDR3 DNA	CDR3 protein
once	TRBV19	TRBJ2-1	TRBD1	TGTGCCAGTAGTAACCCAGTGGGACAGGGGGCTAATGAGCAGTTCTTC	CASSNPVGQGANEQFF
few	TRBV5-1	TRBJ2-3	TRBD2	TGCGCCAGCGCGACTAGCGGGAGCGGTGATACGCAGTATTTT	CASATSGSGDTQYF
.	TRBV15	TRBJ2-5	.	TGTGCCACCAGCCCACGAGGGTACAGGGAAGAGACCCAGTACTTC	CATSPRGYREETQYF
few	TRBV30	TRBJ1-1	TRBD1	TGTGCCTGGAGTGGGGTAGGGGGCCTCACTGAAGCTTTCTTT	CAWSGVGGLTEAFF
.	TRBV6-5	TRBJ2-7	.	TGTGCCAGCAGCCAGGGATCAAACTACGAGCAGTACTTC	CASSQGSNYEQYF
.	TRBV28	TRBJ2-5	.	TGTGCCAGCAGTTTGTGGATGGAAGAGACCCAGTACTTC	CASSLWMEETQYF
.	TRBV10-1	TRBJ1-1	.	TGCGCCAGCAGTGGGAACACAGGGAACACTGAAGCTTTCTTT	CASSGNTGNTEAFF
.	TRBV5-4	TRBJ2-1	.	TGTGCCAGCAGCTTCGGGCAGGGCTACACCTACAATGAGCAGTTCTTC	CASSFGQGYTYNEQFF
.	TRBV12-5	TRBJ1-1	.	TGTGCTAGTGGCCCGGGCCCGTTTAGCCCGAACACTGAAGCTTTCTTT	CASGPGPFSPNTEAFF
.	TRBV25-1	TRBJ1-2	TRBD1	TGTGCCAGCAGTGAAGGGACAGGGAGGGGTGGCTACACCTTC	CASSEGTGRGGYTF
.	TRBV11-1	TRBJ2-5	TRBD1	TGTGCCAGCAGCTCTACCCGAGGGACAGAAGAGACCCAGTACTTC	CASSSTRGTEETQYF
.	TRBV12-3/TRBV12-4	TRBJ1-2	.	TGTGCCAGCAGTTTGGGGTCGAACTATGGCTACACCTTC	CASSLGSNYGYTF
.	TRBV19	TRBJ1-1	.	TGTGCCAGTAGCCAATTCTCCATGAACACTGAAGCTTTCTTT	CASSQFSMNTEAFF
.	TRBV18	TRBJ1-6	.	TGTGCCAGCTCACCTGGGGACACCCCGAATTCACCCCTCCACTTT	CASSPGDTPNSPLHF
.	TRBV7-2	TRBJ2-6	TRBD1	TGTGCCAGCAGCTTTTGGTCAGGGGGCTCTGGGGCCAACGTCCTGACTTTC	CASSFWSGGSGANVLTF
once	TRBV6-2/TRBV6-3	TRBJ1-3	.	TGTGCCAGCAGTGGGGCGAGCTCTGGAAACACCATATATTTT	CASSGASSGNTIYF
.	TRBV10-3	TRBJ1-5	.	TGTGCCATCAGGAACTCACAGGGACAGCCCCAGCATTTT	CAIRNSQGQPQHF
.	TRBV2	TRBJ2-3	TRBD2	TGTGCCAGCAGGGAACTAGCGGGATACCTAACAGATACGCAGTATTTT	CASRELAGYLTDTQYF
once	TRBV19	TRBJ1-6	.	TGTGCCAGTAGTGCCGGGACCTCTTTACCCCTCCACTTT	CASSAGTSLPLHF
.	TRBV7-9	TRBJ2-1	TRBD2	TGTGCCAGCCTCGAGAGTCGCGGGAGGTCCCCCAATGAGCAGTTCTTC	CASLESRGRSPNEQFF
.	TRBV3-1/TRBV3-2	TRBJ1-2	TRBD1	TGTGCCAGCAGCCAAAGGACAGGGAACTATGGCTACACCTTC	CASSQRTGNYGYTF
.	TRBV19	TRBJ2-4	.	TGTGCCACCTCGGACCGAGAGCTAGCCAAAAACATTCAGTACTTC	CATSDRELAKNIQYF
.	TRBV19	TRBJ2-1	TRBD1	TGTGCCAGTAAATTCGGGCAGGGGGCGGTCTACAATGAGCAGTTCTTC	CASKFGQGAVYNEQFF
.	TRBV11-2	TRBJ1-2	.	TGTGCCAGCAGCTTAAACGCAGGGAACTATGGCTACACCTTC	CASSLNAGNYGYTF
.	TRBV5-5	TRBJ1-5	TRBD1	TGTGCCAGCAGCACCGCCGGGACAGGTACCAATCAGCCCCAGCATTTT	CASSTAGTGTNQPQHF
.	TRBV11-2	TRBJ1-1	.	TGTGCCAGCAGCTTGAGCTCGGGGACCACTGAAGCTTTCTTT	CASSLSSGTTEAFF
once	TRBV6-1	TRBJ1-6	.	TGTGCCAGCAGTGAATCCGCTATTCGAGCCCTCCACTTT	CASSESAIRALHF
.	TRBV10-3	TRBJ1-1	TRBD1	TGTGCCATCAGTGGGGACAGGGTGAACACTGAAGCTTTCTTT	CAISGDRVNTEAFF
.	TRBV27	TRBJ2-3	.	TGTGCCAGCGGGAGCGAACGCACAGATACGCAGTATTTT	CASGSERTDTQYF
.	TRBV2	TRBJ2-7	TRBD2	TGTGCCAGCAGTGAAATTAGCGGGAGGGCCTATATCGAGCAGTACTTC	CASSEISGRAYIEQYF
.	TRBV3-1/TRBV3-2	TRBJ1-5	.	TGTGCCAGCAGCCAAGGGGGGGGAGTAGGCAATCAGCCCCAGCATTTT	CASSQGGGVGNQPQHF
.	TRBV29-1	TRBJ1-2	TRBD1	TGCAGCGCTAGGACAGGGGAAAATGGCTACACCTTC	CSARTGENGYTF
.	TRBV19	TRBJ1-5	TRBD1	TGTGCCAGTAGTATTCAGGGGGGTGAGAGCAATCAGCCCCAGCATTTT	CASSIQGGESNQPQHF
.	TRBV7-9	TRBJ1-3	.	TGTGCCAGCAGCTTGTCCTCTGGAAACACCATATATTTT	CASSLSSGNTIYF
.	TRBV2	TRBJ1-2	.	TGTGCCAGCAGTGATTTAGGAAGTTCTTATGGCTACACCTTC	CASSDLGSSYGYTF
.	TRBV4-2	TRBJ1-6	.	TGTGCCAGCAGCCCCTTACAGGGTAATTCACCCCTCCACTTT	CASSPLQGNSPLHF
.	TRBV23-1	TRBJ1-6	.	TGCGCCAGCAGTCATGTTGGGGGGATGGGCCTTAGGTATTCACCCCTCCACTTT	CASSHVGGMGLRYSPLHF
.	TRBV6-5	TRBJ1-1	.	TGTGCCAGCAGTCCCCGCGCCGGCGGCACTGAAGCTTTCTTT	CASSPRAGGTEAFF